In this sample, the clone carrying this TCR beta chain turned up once. The entry originates in a study of blood T cell repertoires in COVID-19. Data came from immunoSEQ multiplex PCR; TCRdb stores just in-frame clones and leaves some out. The table records approximately 100,000 clones, approximately 80% of them present only once. V lost 4 bases and J lost 0; bases outside the gene matches: 11. Per germline, CDR1 PRHDT and CDR2 FYEKMQ (reference sequence). The CDR3 spans 18 residues. The sequenced sample was peripheral blood. J is TRBJ1-3 and V is TRBV13; 8 positions match TRBD1. The TCR sequence derives from a human donor in a cohort sampled during active COVID-19. Here the CDR3 reads CASSSVQGVGSSGNTIYF. In DNA, the CDR3 is TGTGCCAGCAGCTCGGTACAGGGGGTCGGATCCTCTGGAAACACCATATATTTT.